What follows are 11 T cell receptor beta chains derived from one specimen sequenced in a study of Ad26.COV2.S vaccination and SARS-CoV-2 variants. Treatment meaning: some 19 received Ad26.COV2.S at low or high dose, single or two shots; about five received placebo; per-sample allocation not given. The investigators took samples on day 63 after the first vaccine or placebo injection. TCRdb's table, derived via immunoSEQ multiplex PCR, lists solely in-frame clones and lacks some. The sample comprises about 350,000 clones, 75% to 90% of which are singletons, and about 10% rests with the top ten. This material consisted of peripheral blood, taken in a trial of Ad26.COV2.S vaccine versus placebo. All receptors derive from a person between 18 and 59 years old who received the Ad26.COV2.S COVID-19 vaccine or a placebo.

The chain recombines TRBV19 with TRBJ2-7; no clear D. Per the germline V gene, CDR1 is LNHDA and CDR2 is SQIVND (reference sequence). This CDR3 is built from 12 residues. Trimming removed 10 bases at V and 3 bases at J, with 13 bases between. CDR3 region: CATQRPGYEQYF. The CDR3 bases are TGTGCCACCCAAAGGCCCGGCTACGAGCAGTACTTC.

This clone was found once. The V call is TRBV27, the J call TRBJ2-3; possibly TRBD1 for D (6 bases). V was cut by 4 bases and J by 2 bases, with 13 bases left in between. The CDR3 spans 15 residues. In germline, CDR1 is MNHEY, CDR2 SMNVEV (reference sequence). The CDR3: CASSSPGHHTDTQYF. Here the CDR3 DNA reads TGTGCCAGCAGTTCCCCGGGACACCACACAGATACGCAGTATTTT.

The CDR3 nucleotides read TGTGCCAGCAGTCCAGGGGGACTCCTTTACAATGAGCAGTTCTTC. This translates into CASSPGGLLYNEQFF. The J gene is TRBJ2-1, the V gene TRBV6-5, with TRBD1 as a possible D gene (7 bases). Germline values: CDR1 MNHEY, CDR2 SVGAGI. Deletions cut 5 bases from V and 4 bases from J, with 15 bases between. The length of the CDR3 is 15 residues.

This CDR3 reads CASSRDPGQPQHF. As DNA, the CDR3 is TGTGCCAGCAGCCGGGATCCAGGACAGCCCCAGCATTTT. The chain combines TRBV6-5 with TRBJ1-5; D is ambiguous. Looked up from germline, CDR1 is MNHEY and CDR2 is SVGAGI. Trimming left V 6 bases short and J 7 bases short, with 13 bases between. The CDR3 totals 13 residues.

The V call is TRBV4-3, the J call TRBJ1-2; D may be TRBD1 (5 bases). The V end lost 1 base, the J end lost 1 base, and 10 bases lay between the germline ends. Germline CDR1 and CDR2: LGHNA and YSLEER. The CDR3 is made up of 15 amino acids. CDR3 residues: CASSQGTGHNYGYTF. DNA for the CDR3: TGCGCCAGCAGCCAAGGAACGGGGCATAACTATGGCTACACCTTC.

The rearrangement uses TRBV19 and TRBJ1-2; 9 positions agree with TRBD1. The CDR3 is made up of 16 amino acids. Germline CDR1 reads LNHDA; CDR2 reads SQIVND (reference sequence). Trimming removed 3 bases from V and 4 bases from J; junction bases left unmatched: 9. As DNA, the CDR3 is TGTGCCAGTAGTATTTCCGGGACAGGGAACCTCTATGGCTACACCTTC. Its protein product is CASSISGTGNLYGYTF.

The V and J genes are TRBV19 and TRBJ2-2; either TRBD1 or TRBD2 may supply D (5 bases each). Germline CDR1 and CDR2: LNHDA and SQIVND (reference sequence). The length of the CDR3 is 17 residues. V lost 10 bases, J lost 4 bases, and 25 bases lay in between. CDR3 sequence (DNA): TGTGCCACCCTGGGACCTCCGCCAGGGAAGAGCACCGGGGAGCTGTTTTTT. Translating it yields CATLGPPPGKSTGELFF.

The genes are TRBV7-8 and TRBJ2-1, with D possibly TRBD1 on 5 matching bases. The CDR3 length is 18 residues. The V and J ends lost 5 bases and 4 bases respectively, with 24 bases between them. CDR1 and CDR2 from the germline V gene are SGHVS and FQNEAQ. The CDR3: CASSPRQSILPSYNEQFF. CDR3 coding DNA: TGTGCCAGCAGCCCCAGACAGAGCATCCTCCCTAGTTACAATGAGCAGTTCTTC.

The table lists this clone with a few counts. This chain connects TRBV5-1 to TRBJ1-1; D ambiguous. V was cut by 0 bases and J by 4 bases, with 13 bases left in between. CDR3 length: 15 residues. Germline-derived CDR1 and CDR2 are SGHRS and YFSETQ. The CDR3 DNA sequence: TGCGCCAGCAGCTTGGCCGAAGGGATCGGCACTGAAGCTTTCTTT. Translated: CASSLAEGIGTEAFF.

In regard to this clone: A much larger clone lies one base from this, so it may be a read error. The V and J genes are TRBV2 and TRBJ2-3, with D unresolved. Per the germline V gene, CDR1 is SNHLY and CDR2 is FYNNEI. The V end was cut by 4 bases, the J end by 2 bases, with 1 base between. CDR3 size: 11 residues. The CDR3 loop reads CASSATDTQYF. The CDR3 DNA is TGTGCCAGCAGTGCCACAGATACGCAGTATTTT.

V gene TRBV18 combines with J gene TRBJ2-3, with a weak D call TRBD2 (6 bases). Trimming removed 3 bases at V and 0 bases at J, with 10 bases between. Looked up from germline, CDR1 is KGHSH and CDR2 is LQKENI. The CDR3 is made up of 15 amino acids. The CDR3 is CASSPGLKSTDTQYF. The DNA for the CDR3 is TGTGCCAGCTCACCGGGACTGAAAAGCACAGATACGCAGTATTTT.